These 25 T cell receptor beta chains came from one sample sequenced in a study of T cells after yellow fever vaccination. TCRdb reanalysed the 5' RACE reads using MiXCR and keeps one entry per CDR3 protein. The sample has under 600,000 distinct CDR3 sequences, just over 20% seen once. Source: PBMCs, taken more than 20 days after the first yellow fever vaccination. The receptor source for this set is a man between 18 and 29 years old who received the YFV17D yellow fever vaccine.

The chain couples TRBV29-1 to TRBJ2-3; unclear D gene. V lost 3 bases to trimming and J lost 3 bases, with 10 bases between them. The CDR3 is made up of 13 amino acids. In germline, CDR1 is SQVTM, CDR2 ANQGSEA. The CDR3 spells CSVEGIFTDTQYF. The CDR3 region has the DNA TGCAGCGTTGAGGGGATTTTTACAGATACGCAGTATTTT.

The chain joins TRBV27 to TRBJ2-5, with 8 bases that match TRBD2. J was trimmed by 5 bases and V by 8 bases; bases with no gene match: 10. This CDR3 contains 14 residues. In germline, CDR1 is MNHEY, CDR2 SMNVEV (reference sequence). CDR3 nucleotide sequence: TGTGCCAGCCACGGGACTAGGCTAGGCGAGACCCAGTACTTC. It translates to CASHGTRLGETQYF.

V and J are TRBV25-1 and TRBJ1-2; 12 bases map to TRBD1. The CDR3 covers 18 residues. J was trimmed by 4 bases and V by 3 bases; bases with no gene match: 12. Germline loops: CDR1 MGHDK, CDR2 SYGVNS. CDR3 region: CASSDYRDRGRGIYGYTF. DNA of the CDR3: TGTGCCAGCAGTGATTACCGGGACAGGGGGCGGGGTATCTATGGCTACACCTTC.

This clonotype came up many times. The J gene is TRBJ1-2, the V gene TRBV7-9, with unresolved D. The CDR3 has 13 amino acids. The ends were cut back, 2 bases at V and 3 bases at J, with 7 bases in the middle. The germline CDR1 and CDR2 sequences are SEHNR and FQNEAQ (reference sequence). CDR3 DNA: TGTGCCAGCAGCTTAAGGGATTACTATGGCTACACCTTC. Residues: CASSLRDYYGYTF.

The V call is TRBV29-1, the J call TRBJ2-3; the D gene is possibly TRBD1 (6 bases). Germline CDR1 is SQVTM and CDR2 is ANQGSEA. V was cut by 5 bases and J by 0 bases, with 12 bases left in between. The CDR3 spans 14 residues. CDR3 in amino acids: CSVKTGSSTDTQYF. In DNA, the CDR3 is TGCAGCGTTAAGACAGGATCTAGCACAGATACGCAGTATTTT.

This rearrangement joins TRBV5-1 to TRBJ2-7; 8 bases are a match to TRBD2. Germline CDR1 reads SGHRS; CDR2 reads YFSETQ. CDR3 length equals 15 residues. The J segment lost 0 bases and the V segment lost 0 bases, leaving 2 bases of the junction unmatched. The CDR3 DNA is TGCGCCAGCAGCTTGGTAGCGGGGAGCTCCTACGAGCAGTACTTC. Translating gives CASSLVAGSSYEQYF.

Remarks on this clonotype: A much larger clone sits a single nucleotide away, making a read error possible. The chain couples TRBV27 to TRBJ1-1; possibly TRBD1 for D (5 bases). From germline, CDR1 is MNHEY and CDR2 SMNVEV (reference sequence). The length of the CDR3 is 11 residues. CDR3 nucleotides: TGTGCCAGCAGGAGAGGGGCTGAAGATTTCTTT. This sequence encodes CASRRGAEDFF.

There are a few counts of this clonotype. This sequence joins TRBV5-6 and TRBJ1-4; D not resolved. This CDR3 has 14 residues. With 2 bases removed from V and 5 bases from J, the gap between germline ends came to 10 bases. Germline V gene sequence: CDR1 SGHDT, CDR2 YYEEEE. The CDR3 sequence is CASSFLAENEKLFF. The CDR3 bases are TGTGCCAGCAGCTTTTTGGCAGAAAATGAAAAACTGTTTTTT.

V usage is TRBV19 and J usage is TRBJ2-5; 7 bases match TRBD2. CDR3 length equals 15 residues. The V segment lost 1 base and the J segment 4 bases; nucleotides outside the gene matches: 6. Germline CDR1 and CDR2: LNHDA and SQIVND (reference sequence). The CDR3 coding sequence is TGTGCCAGTAGTATAGGGGAGGGTCAGGTAGAGACCCAGTACTTC. Translated, it gives CASSIGEGQVETQYF.

This clonotype was observed many times. CDR3 loop: CASSSFAGGEDEQFF. In nucleotides, the CDR3 is TGTGCCAGCAGCTCATTCGCGGGGGGTGAGGATGAGCAGTTCTTC. The chain employs TRBV7-2 and TRBJ2-1, with TRBD2 matching 8 bases. V lost 4 bases and J lost 8; bases outside the gene matches: 10. This CDR3 comprises 15 residues. CDR1 and CDR2 from the germline V gene are SGHTA and FQGNSA.

The chain carries TRBV7-6 and TRBJ2-3; 8 bases line up with TRBD2. J lost 2 bases, V lost 0 bases, and 4 bases had no gene match. The CDR3 spans 16 residues. The germline CDR1 and CDR2 sequences are SGHVS and FNYEAQ. In DNA, the CDR3 is TGTGCCAGCAGCTTAGCTGGCGGGGGGCCCACAGATACGCAGTATTTT. This sequence encodes CASSLAGGGPTDTQYF.

This clonotype has more than one count but fewer than ten. CDR3 residues: CASSPEASVLHEQYF. CDR3 coding DNA: TGTGCCAGCAGCCCCGAGGCTTCGGTGTTGCACGAGCAGTACTTC. The chain carries TRBV7-2 and TRBJ2-7, with unresolved D. Germline assignment: CDR1 SGHTA and CDR2 FQGNSA. Trimming shortened V by 5 bases and J by 5 bases, and 19 bases separated the two germline ends. CDR3 size: 15 residues.

Notes on this clonotype: The missing conserved phenylalanine or tryptophan at the end of this CDR3 makes a read error likely. No DNA is shown, since the ends of the CDR3 on it are uncertain; the CDR3 is the one TCRdb lists. The chain combines TRBV12-3 or TRBV12-4 with TRBJ1-1; the D call TRBD1 from the table was never checked on the DNA. The CDR3 numbers 12 amino acids, ends counted. This CDR3 reads CASSTSGRAGDI.

DNA for the CDR3: TGTGCCATCAGCAAACAGGGTTTGGGTTCCCTTCAGCCCCAGCATTTT. Translating it yields CAISKQGLGSLQPQHF. The chain links TRBV10-3 to TRBJ1-5, with D perhaps matching TRBD1 (6 bases). Germline V gene sequence: CDR1 ENHRY, CDR2 SYGVKD. The V and J ends lost 6 bases and 6 bases respectively, with 21 bases between them. This CDR3 is built from 16 residues.

This clonotype was seen at least ten times. The genes are TRBV5-1 and TRBJ2-5; D remains unclear. Germline V lookup: CDR1 SGHRS, CDR2 YFSETQ. Trimming cost V 1 base and J 5 bases, with 12 bases left between them. The CDR3 length is 14 residues. The CDR3 DNA follows: TGCGCCAGCAGCTTGCTGGGGTCTGGGGAGACCCAGTACTTC. Its translation: CASSLLGSGETQYF.

This sequence joins TRBV7-6 and TRBJ2-3; no clear D. Germline V gene data show CDR1 as SGHVS and CDR2 as FNYEAQ. CDR3 size: 14 residues. Deletions cut 2 bases from V and 1 base from J, with 7 bases between. The chain's CDR3 is CASSLSIRTDTQYF. In DNA form, the CDR3 reads TGTGCCAGCAGCTTATCAATTCGCACAGATACGCAGTATTTT.

V is TRBV4-2 and J is TRBJ2-1; D is perhaps TRBD1 or TRBD2 (6 bases each). CDR1 is LGHNA, CDR2 YNFKEQ, per germline. Between the trimmed V and J ends, which lost 0 bases and 2 bases, there was a span of 11 bases. This CDR3 comprises 16 residues. Here the CDR3 DNA reads TGTGCCAGCAGCCAAGATCCGGGGGCGGCCTACAATGAGCAGTTCTTC. It translates to CASSQDPGAAYNEQFF.

The chain recombines TRBV7-6 with TRBJ2-3, with D tentatively TRBD2 (6 bases). The CDR3 extends over 16 amino acids. Trimming removed 5 bases from V and 0 bases from J, with 15 bases in between. The germline CDR1 and CDR2 sequences are SGHVS and FNYEAQ. The CDR3 region has the DNA TGTGCCAGCAGCGCCCCCCGTGGGACTAGCACAGATACGCAGTATTTT. Its translation: CASSAPRGTSTDTQYF. The full variable domain, with the rest looked up from reference TRBV7-6 and TRBJ2-3, is GAGVSQSPRYKVTKRGQDVALRCDPISGHVSLYWYRQALGQGPEFLTYFNYEAQQDKSGLPNDRFSAERPEGSISTLTIQRTEQRDSAMYRCASSAPRGTSTDTQYFGPGTRLTVL.

This clonotype appeared a few times. The CDR3 sequence: CASSFVAGGPKFF. In DNA, the CDR3 is TGTGCCAGCAGCTTTGTGGCGGGGGGGCCGAAGTTCTTC. This sequence joins TRBV7-6 and TRBJ2-1; 9 bases agree with TRBD2. This CDR3 has 13 amino acids. Germline assignment: CDR1 SGHVS and CDR2 FNYEAQ. The junction had 8 bases not matched to a gene; V was cut back by 3 bases and J by 14 bases.

This clonotype has a count of ten or more. J is TRBJ2-7 and V is TRBV4-3; D might be TRBD1 (5 bases). Germline CDR1 is LGHNA and CDR2 is YSLEER. There are 15 residues in the CDR3. V gave up 0 bases and J gave up 2 bases, with 11 bases separating them. The CDR3 loop reads CASSQEGPGPYEQYV. CDR3 nucleotide sequence: TGCGCCAGCAGCCAAGAGGGGCCAGGGCCCTACGAGCAGTACGTC.

This clonotype has only a few counts. This sequence joins TRBV7-9 and TRBJ2-1; TRBD1 or TRBD2 may be the D gene (6 bases each). V was shortened by 4 bases and J by 7 bases, with 20 bases between the two germline ends. The V gene's germline CDR1 is SEHNR and CDR2 FQNEAQ (reference sequence). The CDR3 covers 16 residues. For the CDR3, the DNA is TGTGCCAGCAGCTCCCCCGGGGGCTCCCCGAGGAATGAGCAGTTCTTC. Its protein product is CASSSPGGSPRNEQFF. The complete variable domain, with remaining parts taken from reference TRBV7-9 and TRBJ2-1, reads DTGVSQNPRHKITKRGQNVTFRCDPISEHNRLYWYRQTLGQGPEFLTYFQNEAQLEKSRLLSDRFSAERPKGSFSTLEIQRTEQGDSAMYLCASSSPGGSPRNEQFFGPGTRLTVL.

Only a few counts were recorded for this clonotype. The chain uses TRBV24-1 and TRBJ1-1, with D perhaps TRBD1 (5 bases). Trimming left V 9 bases short and J 0 bases short, with 10 bases between. CDR3 length: 13 amino acids. The germline V gene has CDR1 KGHDR and CDR2 SFDVKD. CDR3 bases: TGTGCCACCCGCAGGGATATGAACACTGAAGCTTTCTTT. It yields the protein CATRRDMNTEAFF.

The chain carries TRBV27 and TRBJ2-7; TRBD1 aligns across 7 bases. The CDR3 covers 14 residues. Trimming at V came to 5 bases and at J to 5 bases, leaving 9 bases not matched to a gene. Germline CDR1 is MNHEY and CDR2 is SMNVEV (reference sequence). The CDR3 spells CASSPTGVGDEQYV. The CDR3 DNA follows: TGTGCCAGCAGTCCCACAGGGGTAGGCGACGAGCAGTACGTC.

This clonotype was counted ten times or more. V and J are TRBV10-3 and TRBJ2-7, with 10 bases fitting TRBD1. The trim removed 6 bases at V and 7 bases at J, leaving 12 bases unmatched. CDR3 length equals 15 residues. Germline values: CDR1 ENHRY, CDR2 SYGVKD. The CDR3 DNA reads as TGTGCCATCAGCGAGGGCCGGGACAGGGGACGTGAGCAGTACTTC. Its translation: CAISEGRDRGREQYF.

The rearrangement links TRBV4-2 to TRBJ2-3, with D uncertain. CDR1 LGHNA and CDR2 YNFKEQ come from the germline V gene. This CDR3 contains 12 residues. V was cut by 2 bases and J by 7 bases, with 7 bases left in between. CDR3 coding DNA: TGTGCCAGCAGCCAACAACTTAATACGCAGTATTTT. Its translation is CASSQQLNTQYF.